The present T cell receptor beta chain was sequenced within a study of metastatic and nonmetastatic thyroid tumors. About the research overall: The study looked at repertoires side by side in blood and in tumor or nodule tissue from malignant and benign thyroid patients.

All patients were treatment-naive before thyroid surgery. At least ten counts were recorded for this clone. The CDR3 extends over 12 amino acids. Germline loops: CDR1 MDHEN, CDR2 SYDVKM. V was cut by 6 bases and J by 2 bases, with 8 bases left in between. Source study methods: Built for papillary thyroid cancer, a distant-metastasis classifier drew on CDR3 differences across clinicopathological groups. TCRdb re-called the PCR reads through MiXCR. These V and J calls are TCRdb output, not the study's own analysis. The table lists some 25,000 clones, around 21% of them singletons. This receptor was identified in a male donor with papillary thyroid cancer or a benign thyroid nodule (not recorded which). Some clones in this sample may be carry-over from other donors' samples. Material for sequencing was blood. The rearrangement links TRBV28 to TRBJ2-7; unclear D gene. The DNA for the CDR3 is TGTGCCAGCAGCTCGGTTACCTACGAGCAGTACTTC. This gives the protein CASSSVTYEQYF.